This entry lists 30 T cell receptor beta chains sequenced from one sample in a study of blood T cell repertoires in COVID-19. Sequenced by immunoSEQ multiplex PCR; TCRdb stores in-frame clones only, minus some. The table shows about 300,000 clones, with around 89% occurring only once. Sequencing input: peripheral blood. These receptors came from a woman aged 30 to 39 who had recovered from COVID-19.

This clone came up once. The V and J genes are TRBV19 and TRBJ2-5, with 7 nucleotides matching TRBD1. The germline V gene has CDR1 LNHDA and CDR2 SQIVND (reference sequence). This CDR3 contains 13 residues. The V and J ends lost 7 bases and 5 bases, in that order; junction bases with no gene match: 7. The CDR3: CASMRTGGETQYF. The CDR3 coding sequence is TGTGCCAGTATGAGGACAGGCGGGGAGACCCAGTACTTC.

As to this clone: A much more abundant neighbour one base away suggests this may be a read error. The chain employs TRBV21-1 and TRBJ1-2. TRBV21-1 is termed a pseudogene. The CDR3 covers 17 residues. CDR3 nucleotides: TGTGCCAGCAGCAAATCGTTGGTGTTAGAGATTTTATATGGCTACACCTTC. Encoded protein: CASSKSLVLEILYGYTF.

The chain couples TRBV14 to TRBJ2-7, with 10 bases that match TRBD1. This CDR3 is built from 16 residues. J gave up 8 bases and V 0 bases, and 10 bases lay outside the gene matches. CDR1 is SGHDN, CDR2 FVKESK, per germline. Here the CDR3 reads CASSQEKGQGLVKQYF. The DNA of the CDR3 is TGTGCCAGCAGCCAAGAAAAGGGACAGGGGTTGGTTAAGCAGTACTTC.

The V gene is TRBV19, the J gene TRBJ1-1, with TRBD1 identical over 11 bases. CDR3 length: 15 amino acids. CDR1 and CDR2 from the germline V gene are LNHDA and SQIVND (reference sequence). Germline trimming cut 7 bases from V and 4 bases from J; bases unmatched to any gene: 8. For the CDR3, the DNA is TGTGCCAGTACCAAATTGGGGACAGGGGGCACTGAAGCTTTCTTT. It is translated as CASTKLGTGGTEAFF.

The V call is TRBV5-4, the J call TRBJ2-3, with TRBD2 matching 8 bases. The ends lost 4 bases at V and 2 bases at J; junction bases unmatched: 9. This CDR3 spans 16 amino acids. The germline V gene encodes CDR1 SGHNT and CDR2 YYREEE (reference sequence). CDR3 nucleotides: TGTGCCAGCAGCCCGGGAGGGGTAGGGATCACAGATACGCAGTATTTT. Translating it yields CASSPGGVGITDTQYF.

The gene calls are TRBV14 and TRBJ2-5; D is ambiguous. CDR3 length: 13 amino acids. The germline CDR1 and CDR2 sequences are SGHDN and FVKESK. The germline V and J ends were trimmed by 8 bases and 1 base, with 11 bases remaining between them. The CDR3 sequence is CASARYRQETQYF. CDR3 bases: TGTGCCAGCGCTCGGTATCGCCAAGAGACCCAGTACTTC.

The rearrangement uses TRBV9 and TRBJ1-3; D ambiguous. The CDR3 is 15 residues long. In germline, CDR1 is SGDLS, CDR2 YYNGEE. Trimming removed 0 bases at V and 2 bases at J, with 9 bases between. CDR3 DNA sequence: TGTGCCAGCAGCGTAGGGCAGACTGCTGGAAACACCATATATTTT. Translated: CASSVGQTAGNTIYF.

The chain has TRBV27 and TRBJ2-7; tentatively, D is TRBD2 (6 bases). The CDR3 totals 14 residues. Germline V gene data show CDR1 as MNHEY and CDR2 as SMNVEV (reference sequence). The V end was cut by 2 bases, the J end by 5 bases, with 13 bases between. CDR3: CASSLIGGRNEQYF. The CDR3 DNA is TGTGCCAGCAGTTTAATCGGGGGACGCAACGAGCAGTACTTC.

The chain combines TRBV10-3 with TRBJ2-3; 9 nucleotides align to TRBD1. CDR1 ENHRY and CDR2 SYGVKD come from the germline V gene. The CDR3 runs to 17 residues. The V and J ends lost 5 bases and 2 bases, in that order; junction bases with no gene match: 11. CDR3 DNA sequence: TGTGCCATCAGTCAAAGATATGGGGACAGGGACACAGATACGCAGTATTTT. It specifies CAISQRYGDRDTDTQYF.

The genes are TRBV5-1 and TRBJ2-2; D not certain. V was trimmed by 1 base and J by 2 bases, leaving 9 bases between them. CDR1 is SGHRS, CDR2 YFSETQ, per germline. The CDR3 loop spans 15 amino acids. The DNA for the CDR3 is TGCGCCAGCAGCTTGATACAGCTAAACACCGGGGAGCTGTTTTTT. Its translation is CASSLIQLNTGELFF. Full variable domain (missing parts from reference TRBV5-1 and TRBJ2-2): KAGVTQTPRYLIKTRGQQVTLSCSPISGHRSVSWYQQTPGQGLQFLFEYFSETQRNKGNFPGRFSGRQFSNSRSEMNVSTLELGDSALYLCASSLIQLNTGELFFGEGSRLTVL.

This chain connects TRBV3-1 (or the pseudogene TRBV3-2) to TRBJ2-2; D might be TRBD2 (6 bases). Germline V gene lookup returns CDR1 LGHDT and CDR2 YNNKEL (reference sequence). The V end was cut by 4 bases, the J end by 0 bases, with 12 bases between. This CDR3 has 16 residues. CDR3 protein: CASSPSETPNTGELFF. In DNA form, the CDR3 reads TGTGCCAGCAGCCCTAGCGAGACCCCGAACACCGGGGAGCTGTTTTTT.

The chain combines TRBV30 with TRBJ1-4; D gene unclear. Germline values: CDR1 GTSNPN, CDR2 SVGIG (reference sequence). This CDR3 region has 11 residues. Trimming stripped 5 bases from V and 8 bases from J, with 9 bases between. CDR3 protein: CAWDKSEKLFF. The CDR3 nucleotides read TGTGCCTGGGACAAATCCGAAAAACTGTTTTTT.

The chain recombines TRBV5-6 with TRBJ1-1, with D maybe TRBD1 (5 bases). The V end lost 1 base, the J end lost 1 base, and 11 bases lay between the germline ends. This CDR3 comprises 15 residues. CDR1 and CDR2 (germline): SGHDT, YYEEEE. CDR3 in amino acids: CASSLRGLRNTEAFF. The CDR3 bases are TGTGCCAGCAGCTTGCGGGGGTTAAGGAACACTGAAGCTTTCTTT.

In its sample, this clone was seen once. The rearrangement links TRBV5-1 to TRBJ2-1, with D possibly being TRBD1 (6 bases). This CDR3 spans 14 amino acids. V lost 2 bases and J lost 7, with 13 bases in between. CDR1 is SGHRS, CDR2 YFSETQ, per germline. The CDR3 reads CASSFGGGWNEQFF. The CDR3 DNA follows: TGCGCCAGCAGCTTTGGGGGCGGGTGGAATGAGCAGTTCTTC.

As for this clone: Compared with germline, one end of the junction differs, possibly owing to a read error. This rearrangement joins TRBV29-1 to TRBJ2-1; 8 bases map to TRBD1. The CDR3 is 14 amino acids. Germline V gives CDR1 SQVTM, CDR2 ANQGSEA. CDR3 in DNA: TGCAGCGCTGAACGGACAGGGAGGTACGGTGAGCAGTTCTTC. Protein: CSAERTGRYGEQFF.

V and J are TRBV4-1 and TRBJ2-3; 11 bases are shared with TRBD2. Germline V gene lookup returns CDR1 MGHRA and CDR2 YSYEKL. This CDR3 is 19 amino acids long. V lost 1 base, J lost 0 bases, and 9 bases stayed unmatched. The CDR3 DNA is TGCGCCAGCAGCCAAGGCCTAGCGGGGGGCGACACTAGCACAGATACGCAGTATTTT. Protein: CASSQGLAGGDTSTDTQYF.

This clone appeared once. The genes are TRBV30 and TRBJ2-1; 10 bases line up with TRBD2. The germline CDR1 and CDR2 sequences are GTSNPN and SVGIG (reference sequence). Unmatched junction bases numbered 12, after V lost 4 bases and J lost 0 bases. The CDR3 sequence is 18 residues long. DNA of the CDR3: TGTGCCTGGACCACGCGGGCTAGCGGGGGACGCTCCTACAATGAGCAGTTCTTC. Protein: CAWTTRASGGRSYNEQFF. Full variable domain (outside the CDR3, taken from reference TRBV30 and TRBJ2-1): SQTIHQWPATLVQPVGSPLSLECTVEGTSNPNLYWYRQAAGRGLQLLFYSVGIGQISSEVPQNLSASRPQDRQFILSSKKLLLSDSGFYLCAWTTRASGGRSYNEQFFGPGTRLTVL.

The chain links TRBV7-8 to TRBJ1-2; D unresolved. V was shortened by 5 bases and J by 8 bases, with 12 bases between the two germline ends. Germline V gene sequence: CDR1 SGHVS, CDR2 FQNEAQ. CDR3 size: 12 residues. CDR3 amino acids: CASSPARGGYTF. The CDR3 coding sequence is TGTGCCAGCAGCCCGGCCCGGGGAGGCTACACCTTC.

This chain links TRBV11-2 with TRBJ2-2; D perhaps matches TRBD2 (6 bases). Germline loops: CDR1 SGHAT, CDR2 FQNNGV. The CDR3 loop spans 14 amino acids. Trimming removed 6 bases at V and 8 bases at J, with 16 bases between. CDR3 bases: TGTGCCAGCAGTCTTATGGGGAGGAGAGGGGAGCTGTTTTTT. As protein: CASSLMGRRGELFF.

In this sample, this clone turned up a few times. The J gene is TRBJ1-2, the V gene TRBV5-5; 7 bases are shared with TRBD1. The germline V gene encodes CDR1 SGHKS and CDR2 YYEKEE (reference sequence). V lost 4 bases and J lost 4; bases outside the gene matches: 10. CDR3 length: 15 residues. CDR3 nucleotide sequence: TGTGCCAGCAGCCAACGGACAGGCTTAGGCTATGGCTACACCTTC. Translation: CASSQRTGLGYGYTF.

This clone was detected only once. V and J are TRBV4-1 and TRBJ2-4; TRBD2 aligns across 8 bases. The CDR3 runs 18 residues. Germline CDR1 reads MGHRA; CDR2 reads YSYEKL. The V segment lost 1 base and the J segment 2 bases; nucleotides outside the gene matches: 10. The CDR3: CASSQGSPRGVTKNIQYF. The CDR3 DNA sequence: TGCGCCAGCAGCCAAGGGTCCCCGCGGGGGGTTACCAAAAACATTCAGTACTTC.

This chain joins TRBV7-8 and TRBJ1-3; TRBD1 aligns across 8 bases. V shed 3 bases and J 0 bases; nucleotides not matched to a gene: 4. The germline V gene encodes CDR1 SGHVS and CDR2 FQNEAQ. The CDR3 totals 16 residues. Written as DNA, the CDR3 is TGTGCCAGCAGCTTCAGGGGGCGTCGCTCTGGAAACACCATATATTTT. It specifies CASSFRGRRSGNTIYF.

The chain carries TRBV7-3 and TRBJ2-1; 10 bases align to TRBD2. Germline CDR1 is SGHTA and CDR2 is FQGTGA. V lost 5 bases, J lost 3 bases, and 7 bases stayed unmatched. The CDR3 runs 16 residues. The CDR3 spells CASSPLAGQGYNEQFF. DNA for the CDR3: TGTGCCAGCAGCCCACTAGCGGGGCAAGGCTACAATGAGCAGTTCTTC.

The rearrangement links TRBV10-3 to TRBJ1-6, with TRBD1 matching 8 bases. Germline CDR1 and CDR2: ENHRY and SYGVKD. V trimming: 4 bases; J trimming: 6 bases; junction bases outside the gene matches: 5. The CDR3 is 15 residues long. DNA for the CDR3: TGTGCCATCAGTGGGACAGGGAATGGTAATTCACCCCTCCACTTT. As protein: CAISGTGNGNSPLHF.

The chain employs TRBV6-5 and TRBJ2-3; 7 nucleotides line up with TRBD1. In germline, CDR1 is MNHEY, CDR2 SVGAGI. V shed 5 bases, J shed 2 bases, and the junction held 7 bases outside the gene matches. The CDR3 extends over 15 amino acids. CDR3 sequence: CASSPTGTATDTQYF. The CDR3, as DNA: TGTGCCAGCAGTCCAACCGGGACAGCCACAGATACGCAGTATTTT.

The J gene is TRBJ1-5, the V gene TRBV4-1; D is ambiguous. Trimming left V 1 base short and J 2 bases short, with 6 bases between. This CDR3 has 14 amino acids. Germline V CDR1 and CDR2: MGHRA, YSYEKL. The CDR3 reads CASSQVSGNQPQHF. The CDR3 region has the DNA TGCGCCAGCAGCCAAGTCAGTGGCAATCAGCCCCAGCATTTT.

CDR3 sequence reads: CAARDRANTGELFF. CDR3 DNA: TGTGCCGCTCGGGACAGGGCGAACACCGGGGAGCTGTTTTTT. The V call is TRBV24-1, the J call TRBJ2-2; 9 bases are a match to TRBD1. Looked up from germline, CDR1 is KGHDR and CDR2 is SFDVKD. The CDR3 is 14 residues long. V was pared by 12 bases and J by 0 bases, with 4 bases of the junction left unmatched.

The chain's CDR3 is CAISSGTEHSQHF. The CDR3 DNA is TGTGCCATCAGCTCCGGGACAGAACACTCCCAGCATTTT. V is TRBV10-3 and J is TRBJ1-5; 7 bases are shared with TRBD1. From germline, CDR1 is ENHRY and CDR2 SYGVKD. J was trimmed by 11 bases and V by 6 bases; bases with no gene match: 10. The CDR3 runs to 13 residues.

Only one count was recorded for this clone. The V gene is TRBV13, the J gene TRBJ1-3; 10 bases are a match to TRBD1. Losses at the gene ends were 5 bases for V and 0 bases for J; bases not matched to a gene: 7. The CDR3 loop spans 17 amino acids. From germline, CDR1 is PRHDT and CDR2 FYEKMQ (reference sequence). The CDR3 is CASSRDRGDYSGNTIYF. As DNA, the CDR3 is TGTGCCAGCAGCCGGGACAGGGGCGATTACTCTGGAAACACCATATATTTT.

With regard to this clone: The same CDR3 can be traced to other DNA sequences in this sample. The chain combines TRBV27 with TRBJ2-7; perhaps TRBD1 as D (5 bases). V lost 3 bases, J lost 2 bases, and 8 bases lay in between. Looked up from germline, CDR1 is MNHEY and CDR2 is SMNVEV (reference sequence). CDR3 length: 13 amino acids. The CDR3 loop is CASSFVGAYEQYF. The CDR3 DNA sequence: TGTGCCAGCAGTTTTGTAGGGGCCTACGAGCAGTACTTC.